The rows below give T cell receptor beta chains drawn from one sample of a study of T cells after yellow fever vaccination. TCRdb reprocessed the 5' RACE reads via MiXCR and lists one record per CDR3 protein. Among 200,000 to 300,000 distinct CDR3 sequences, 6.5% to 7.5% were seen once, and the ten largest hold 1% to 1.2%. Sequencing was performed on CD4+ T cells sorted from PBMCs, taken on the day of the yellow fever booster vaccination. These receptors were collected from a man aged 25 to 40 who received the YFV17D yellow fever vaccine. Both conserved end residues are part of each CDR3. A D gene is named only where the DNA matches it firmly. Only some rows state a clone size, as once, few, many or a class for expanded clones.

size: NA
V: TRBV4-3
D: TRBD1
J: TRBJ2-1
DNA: TGCGCCAGCAGCAACCGGGACAGATACTACAATGAGCAGTTCTTC
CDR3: CASSNRDRYYNEQFF

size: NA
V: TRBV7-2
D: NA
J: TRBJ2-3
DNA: TGTGCCAGCAGCTTTCAGGGCGGGACCACAGATACGCAGTATTTT
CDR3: CASSFQGGTTDTQYF

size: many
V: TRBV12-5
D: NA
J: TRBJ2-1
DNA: TGTGCTAGTGGTTTGGTCGGGATCTATGAGCAGTTCTTC
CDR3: CASGLVGIYEQFF

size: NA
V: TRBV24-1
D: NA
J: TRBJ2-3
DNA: TGTGCCACCAGTGATGCGGACTCCTCAGGACCGGATACGCAGTATTTT
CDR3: CATSDADSSGPDTQYF

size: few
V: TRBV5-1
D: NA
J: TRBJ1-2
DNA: TGCGCCAGCAGCTTGGTGCGGGGTCCGGATGGCTACACCTTC
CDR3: CASSLVRGPDGYTF

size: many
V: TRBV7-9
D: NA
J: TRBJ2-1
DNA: TGTGCCAGCAGCCATGGTGGTGAGCAGTTCTTC
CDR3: CASSHGGEQFF

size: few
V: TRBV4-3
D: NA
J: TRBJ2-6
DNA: TGCGCCAGCAGCCAAGATCGGGCAGGGCGTGGGGCCAACGTCCTGACTTTC
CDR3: CASSQDRAGRGANVLTF

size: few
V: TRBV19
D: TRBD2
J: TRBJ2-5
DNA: TGTGCCAGTAGTAGGCTAGCGGCCGAGACCCAGTACTTC
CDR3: CASSRLAAETQYF

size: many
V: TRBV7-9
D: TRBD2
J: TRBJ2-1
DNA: TGTGCCAGCAGACCAACTAGCGGGACGGCAAATGAGCAGTTCTTC
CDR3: CASRPTSGTANEQFF

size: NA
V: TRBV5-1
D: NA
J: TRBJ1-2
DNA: TGCGCCAGCAGCGGGGGAAGCGCCGGTCCCTATGGCTACACCTTC
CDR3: CASSGGSAGPYGYTF

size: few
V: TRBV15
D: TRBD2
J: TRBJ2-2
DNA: TGTGCCACCAGCAGCCTAGCGGGAGTAAGCACCGGGGAGCTGTTTTTT
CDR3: CATSSLAGVSTGELFF

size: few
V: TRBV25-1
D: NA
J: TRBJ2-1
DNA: TGTGCCAGCAGTGAATTAGCGGCAGGCTTCGTTAATGAGCAGTTCTTC
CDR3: CASSELAAGFVNEQFF

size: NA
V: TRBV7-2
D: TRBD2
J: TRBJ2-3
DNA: TGTGCCGCTGCGGTTAGCGGGAGGGATACGCAGTATTTT
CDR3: CAAAVSGRDTQYF

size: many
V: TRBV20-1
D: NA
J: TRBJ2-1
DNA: TGCAGTGCTAGCCTGGCAAGCTTCAACGATGAGCAGTTCTTC
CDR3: CSASLASFNDEQFF

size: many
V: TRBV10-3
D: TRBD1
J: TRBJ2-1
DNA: TGTGCCATCAGCCCCCCGACAGGGTATGAGCAGTTCTTC
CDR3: CAISPPTGYEQFF

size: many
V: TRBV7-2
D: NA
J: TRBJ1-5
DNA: TGTGCCAGCAGCTCAAGCTGGAGTGAGCCCCAGCATTTT
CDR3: CASSSSWSEPQHF

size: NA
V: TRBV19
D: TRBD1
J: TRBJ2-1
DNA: TGTGCCACCCGCCGGGACAGGGGCCTTCGGGATGAGCAGTTCTTC
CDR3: CATRRDRGLRDEQFF

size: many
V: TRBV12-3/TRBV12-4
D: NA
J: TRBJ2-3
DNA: TGTGCCAGCAGGGGGGGCTGGGTGGAATCAGATACGCAGTATTTT
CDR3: CASRGGWVESDTQYF

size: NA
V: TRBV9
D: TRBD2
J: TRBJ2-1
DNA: TGTGCCAGCAGCGTAGGTGTGGAACCGGGACTAGAGCAGTTCTTC
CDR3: CASSVGVEPGLEQFF

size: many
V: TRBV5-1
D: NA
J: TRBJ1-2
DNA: TGCGCCAGCAGCTCCGACTGGGGTGGCTACACCTTC
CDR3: CASSSDWGGYTF

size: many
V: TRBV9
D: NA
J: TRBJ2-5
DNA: TGTGCCAGCAGCGTAGATCCTCTCCCGGGGGGCATTGTAGAGACCCAGTACTTC
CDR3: CASSVDPLPGGIVETQYF

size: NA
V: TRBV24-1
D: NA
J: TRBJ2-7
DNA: TGTGCCACCAGAGCCGGGACACAAACCTACGAGCAGTACTTC
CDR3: CATRAGTQTYEQYF

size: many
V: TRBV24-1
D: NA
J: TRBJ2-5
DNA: TGTGCCACCAGTGACGACAAGGTCGATCAAGAGACCCAGTACTTC
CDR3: CATSDDKVDQETQYF

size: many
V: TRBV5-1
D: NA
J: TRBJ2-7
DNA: TGCGCCAGCAGCTACCCGGGGGTCTACGAGCAGTACTTC
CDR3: CASSYPGVYEQYF

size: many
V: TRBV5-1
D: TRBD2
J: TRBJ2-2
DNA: TGCGCCAGCAGCTCCTGGACTAGCGGGAGTAAAGGCACCGGGGAGCTGTTTTTT
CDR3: CASSSWTSGSKGTGELFF

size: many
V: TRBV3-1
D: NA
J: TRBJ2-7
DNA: TGTGCCAGCAGCCAAGCTCTAGCCTACGAGCAGTACTTC
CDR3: CASSQALAYEQYF

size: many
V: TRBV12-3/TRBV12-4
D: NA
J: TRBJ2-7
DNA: TGTGCCAGCAGCCCCCCGACAGCTTCCTACGAGCAGTACTTC
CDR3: CASSPPTASYEQYF

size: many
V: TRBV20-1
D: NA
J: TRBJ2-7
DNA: TGCAGTGCTAGTTGGGGCTTGGATTACGAGCAGTACTTC
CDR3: CSASWGLDYEQYF

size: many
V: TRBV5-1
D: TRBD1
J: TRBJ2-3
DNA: TGCGCCAGCAGCGGGACAGCTTCATGGGGCACAGATACGCAGTATTTT
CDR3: CASSGTASWGTDTQYF

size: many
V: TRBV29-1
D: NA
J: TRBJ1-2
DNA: TGCAGCGTTGTAGGGGGACTAGACGGCTACACCTTC
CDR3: CSVVGGLDGYTF

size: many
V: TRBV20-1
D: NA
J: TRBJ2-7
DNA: TGCAGTGCCCCGAAAACCGGGACTCAGTCCTACGAGCAGTACTTC
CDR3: CSAPKTGTQSYEQYF

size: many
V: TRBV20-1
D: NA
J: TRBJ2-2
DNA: TGCAGTGCTAGAGATCTCAAGGTTTCCGGGGAGCTGTTTTTT
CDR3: CSARDLKVSGELFF

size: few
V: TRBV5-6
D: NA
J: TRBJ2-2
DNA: TGTGCCAGCAGCTTGAGGGGCCCTAGAACCGGGGAGCTGTTTTTT
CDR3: CASSLRGPRTGELFF

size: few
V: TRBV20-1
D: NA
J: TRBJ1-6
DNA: TGCAGTGCTAGAGAGGCAGCGGATTCACCCCTCCACTTT
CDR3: CSAREAADSPLHF

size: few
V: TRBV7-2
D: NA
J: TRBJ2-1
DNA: TGTGCCAGCAGCTTGACAGTCTGGCAGTTCTTC
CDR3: CASSLTVWQFF

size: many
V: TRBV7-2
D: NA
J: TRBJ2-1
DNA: TGTGCCAGCAGCCCTCAAGGACCCTCCAATGAGCAGTTCTTC
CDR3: CASSPQGPSNEQFF

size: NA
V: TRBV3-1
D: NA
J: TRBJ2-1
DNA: TGTGCCAGCACCCGTCAGCGGATACCGATCAATGAGCAGTTCTTC
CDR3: CASTRQRIPINEQFF

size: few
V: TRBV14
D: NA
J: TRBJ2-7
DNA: TGTGCCAGCAGCCGCGGGACAGAATCCTATCTCTACGAGCAGTACTTC
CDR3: CASSRGTESYLYEQYF

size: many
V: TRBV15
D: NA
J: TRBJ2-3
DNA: TGTGCCACCAGCAGAGCGGGGCTCGAAGATACGCAGTATTTT
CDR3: CATSRAGLEDTQYF

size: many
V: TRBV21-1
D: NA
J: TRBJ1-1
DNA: TGTGCCAGCGGTGGGGAAGCTGAAGCTTTCTTT
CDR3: CASGGEAEAFF

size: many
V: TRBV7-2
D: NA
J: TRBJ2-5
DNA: TGTGCCAGCAGCTTATCGGACGGGAGTGGGGAGACCCAGTACTTC
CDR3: CASSLSDGSGETQYF

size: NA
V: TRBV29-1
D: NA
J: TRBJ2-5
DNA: TGCAGCGTTGAAGGGGGGGCCGAGCCCCAGTACTTC
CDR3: CSVEGGAEPQYF

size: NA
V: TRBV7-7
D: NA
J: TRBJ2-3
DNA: TGTGCCAGCAGCTTACCCGGGAGACTGGGCCTGGATACGCAGTATTTT
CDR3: CASSLPGRLGLDTQYF

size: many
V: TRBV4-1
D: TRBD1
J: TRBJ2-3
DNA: TGCGCCAGCAGCCAAGATTACAGGGGTTTGCAGTATTTT
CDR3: CASSQDYRGLQYF

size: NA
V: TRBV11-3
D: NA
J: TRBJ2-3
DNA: TGTGCCAGCAGTGCCCGGGACTTTACAGATACGCAGTATTTT
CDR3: CASSARDFTDTQYF

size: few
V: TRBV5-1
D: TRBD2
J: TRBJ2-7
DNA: TGCGCCAGCAGCCGGTACCTATATACCGCTAGCGGGAGGCTGGGGGAGCAGTACTTC
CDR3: CASSRYLYTASGRLGEQYF

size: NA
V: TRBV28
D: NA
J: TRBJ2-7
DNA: TGTGCCAGCAGTCCAGGACAGAGATACGAGCAGTACTTC
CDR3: CASSPGQRYEQYF

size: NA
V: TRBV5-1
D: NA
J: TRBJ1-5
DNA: TGCGCCAGCAGCTTGTTTGGGGGCGACGATCAGCCCCAGCATTTT
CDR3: CASSLFGGDDQPQHF

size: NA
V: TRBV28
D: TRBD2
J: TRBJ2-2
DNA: TGTGCCAGCAGTTCCCTAGCGGACTACACCGGGGAGCTGTTTTTT
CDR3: CASSSLADYTGELFF

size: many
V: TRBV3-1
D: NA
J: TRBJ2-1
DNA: TGTGCCAGCAGTGAGTTCGGAACCCACAATGAGCAGTTCTTC
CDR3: CASSEFGTHNEQFF

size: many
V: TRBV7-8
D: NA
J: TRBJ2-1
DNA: TGTGCCAGCAGCTTAGCGGGGACGGGGAATGAGCAGTTCTTC
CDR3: CASSLAGTGNEQFF

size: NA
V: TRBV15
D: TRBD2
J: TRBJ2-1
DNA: TGTGCCACCAGCCAGACTAGCGGGAGAGAGGGGAATGAGCAGTTCTTC
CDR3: CATSQTSGREGNEQFF

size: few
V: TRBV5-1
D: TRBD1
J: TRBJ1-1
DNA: TGCGCCAGCAGCGCCAGGGGGCCCGAAGAAGCTTTCTTT
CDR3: CASSARGPEEAFF

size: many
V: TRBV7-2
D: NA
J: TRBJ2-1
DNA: TGTGCCAGCAGCTCAAGGAGCTCTCCTGGCAATGAGCAGTTCTTC
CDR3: CASSSRSSPGNEQFF

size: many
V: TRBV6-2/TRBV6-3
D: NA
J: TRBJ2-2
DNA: TGTGCCAGCAGTTACCGGGGAGGCACCGGGGAGCTGTTTTTT
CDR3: CASSYRGGTGELFF